This T cell receptor (beta chain) is from a study of T-cell memory formation after mild COVID-19. One entry per CDR3 protein results from TCRdb running MiXCR on the 5' RACE reads. The table records roughly 400,000 distinct CDR3 sequences, 20% to 25% of them present only once. Germline V CDR1 and CDR2: MNHEY, SMNVEV (reference sequence). The CDR3 totals 17 residues. The V and J ends lost 2 bases and 0 bases, in that order; junction bases with no gene match: 8. The chain has TRBV27 and TRBJ2-5; TRBD2 matches 8 bases. The sequence was collected from an adult woman who had mild COVID-19 (a few samples of this study predate the infection). Cell type and time point are not known. The sample taken for sequencing was PBMCs or a T cell subset sorted from them (not recorded which). The CDR3 region has the DNA TGTGCCAGCAGTTTAAGCCGGACTAGCCGATACCAAGAGACCCAGTACTTC. It encodes CASSLSRTSRYQETQYF.